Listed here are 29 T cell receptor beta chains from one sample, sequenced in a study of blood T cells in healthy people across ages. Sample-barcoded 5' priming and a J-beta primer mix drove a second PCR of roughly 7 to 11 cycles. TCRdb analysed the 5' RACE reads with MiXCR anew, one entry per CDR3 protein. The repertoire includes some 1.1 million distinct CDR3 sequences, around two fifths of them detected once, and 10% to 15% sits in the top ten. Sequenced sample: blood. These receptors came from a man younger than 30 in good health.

This CDR3 reads CASSLDEGTGGAGYTF. CDR3 sequence (DNA): TGTGCCAGCAGCTTAGATGAAGGGACAGGGGGAGCTGGCTACACCTTC. The V and J genes are TRBV7-2 and TRBJ1-2; 11 nucleotides agree with TRBD1. This CDR3 region has 16 residues. The V and J ends lost 1 base and 7 bases, in that order; junction bases with no gene match: 8. Germline values: CDR1 SGHTA, CDR2 FQGNSA.

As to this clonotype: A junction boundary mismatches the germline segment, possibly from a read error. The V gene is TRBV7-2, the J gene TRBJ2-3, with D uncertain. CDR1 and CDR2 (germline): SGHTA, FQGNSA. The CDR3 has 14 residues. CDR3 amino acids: CASSLPGNTDAQYF. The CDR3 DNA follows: TGTGCCAGCAGCCTACCTGGGAACACAGATGCGCAGTATTTT.

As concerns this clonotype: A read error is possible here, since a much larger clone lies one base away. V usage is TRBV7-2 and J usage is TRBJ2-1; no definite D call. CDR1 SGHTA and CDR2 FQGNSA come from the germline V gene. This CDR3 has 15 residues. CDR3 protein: CANSLAPTLYNEQFF. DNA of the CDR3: TGTGCCAACAGCTTAGCCCCTACACTCTACAATGAGCAGTTCTTC.

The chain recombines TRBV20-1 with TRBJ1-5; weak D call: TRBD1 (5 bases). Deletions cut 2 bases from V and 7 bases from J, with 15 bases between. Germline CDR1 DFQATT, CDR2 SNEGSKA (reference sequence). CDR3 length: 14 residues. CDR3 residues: CSARTRGPMQPQHF. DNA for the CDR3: TGCAGTGCTAGAACCCGGGGCCCCATGCAGCCCCAGCATTTT.

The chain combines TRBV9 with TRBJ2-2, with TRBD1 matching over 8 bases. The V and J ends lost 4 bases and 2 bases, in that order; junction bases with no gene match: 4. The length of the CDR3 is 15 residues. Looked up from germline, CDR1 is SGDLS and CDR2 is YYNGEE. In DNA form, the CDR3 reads TGTGCCAGCAGCACTGGACAGGGTAACACCGGGGAGCTGTTTTTT. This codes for CASSTGQGNTGELFF. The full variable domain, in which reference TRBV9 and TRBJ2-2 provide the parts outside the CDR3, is DSGVTQTPKHLITATGQRVTLRCSPRSGDLSVYWYQQSLDQGLQFLIQYYNGEERAKGNILERFSAQQFPDLHSELNLSSLELGDSALYFCASSTGQGNTGELFFGEGSRLTVL.

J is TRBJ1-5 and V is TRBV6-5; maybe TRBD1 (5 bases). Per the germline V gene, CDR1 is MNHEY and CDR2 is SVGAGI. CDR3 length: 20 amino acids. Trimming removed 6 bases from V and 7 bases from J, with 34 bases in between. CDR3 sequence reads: CASRYAEQGPYMGPSQPQHF. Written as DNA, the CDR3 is TGTGCCAGCAGGTACGCTGAGCAGGGTCCCTACATGGGGCCTAGCCAGCCCCAGCATTTT.

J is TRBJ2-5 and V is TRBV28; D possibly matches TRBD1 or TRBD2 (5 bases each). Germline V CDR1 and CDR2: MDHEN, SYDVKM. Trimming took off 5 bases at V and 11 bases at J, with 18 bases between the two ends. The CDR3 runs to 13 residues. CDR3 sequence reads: CASSTLGVGEQYF. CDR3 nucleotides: TGTGCCAGCAGTACACTAGGGGTCGGGGAGCAGTACTTC.

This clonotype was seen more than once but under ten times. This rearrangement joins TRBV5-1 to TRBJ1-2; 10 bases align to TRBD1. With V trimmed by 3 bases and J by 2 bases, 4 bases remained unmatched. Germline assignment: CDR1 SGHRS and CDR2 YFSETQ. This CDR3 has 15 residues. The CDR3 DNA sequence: TGCGCCAGCAGCTCCGGGACAGGGGAGAACTATGGCTACACCTTC. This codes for CASSSGTGENYGYTF.

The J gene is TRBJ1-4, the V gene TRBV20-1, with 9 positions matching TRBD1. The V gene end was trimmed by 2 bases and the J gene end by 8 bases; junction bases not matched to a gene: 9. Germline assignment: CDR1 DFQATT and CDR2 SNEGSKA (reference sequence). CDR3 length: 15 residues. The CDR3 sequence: CSARPWDRDNEKLFF. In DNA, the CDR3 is TGCAGTGCTAGACCCTGGGACAGGGATAACGAAAAACTGTTTTTT.

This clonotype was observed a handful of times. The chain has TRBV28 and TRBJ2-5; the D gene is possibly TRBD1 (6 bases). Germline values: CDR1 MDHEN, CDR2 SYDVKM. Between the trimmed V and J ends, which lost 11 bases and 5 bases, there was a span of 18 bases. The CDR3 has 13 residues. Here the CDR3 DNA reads TGTGCCGGACGGGACACAGAGGACGAGACCCAGTACTTC. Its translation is CAGRDTEDETQYF.

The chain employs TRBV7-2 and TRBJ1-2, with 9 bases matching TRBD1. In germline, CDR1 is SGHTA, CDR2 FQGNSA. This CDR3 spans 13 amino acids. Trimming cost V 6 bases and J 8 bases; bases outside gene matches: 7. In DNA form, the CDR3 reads TGTGCCAGCAGACAAACAGGGGGCGACGGCTACACCTTC. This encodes CASRQTGGDGYTF.

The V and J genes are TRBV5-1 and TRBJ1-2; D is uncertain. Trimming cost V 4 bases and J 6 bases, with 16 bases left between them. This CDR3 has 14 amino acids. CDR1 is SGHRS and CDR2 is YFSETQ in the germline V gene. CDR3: CASSATGDTDGYTF. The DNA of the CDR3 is TGCGCCAGCAGCGCCACTGGAGATACGGATGGCTACACCTTC.

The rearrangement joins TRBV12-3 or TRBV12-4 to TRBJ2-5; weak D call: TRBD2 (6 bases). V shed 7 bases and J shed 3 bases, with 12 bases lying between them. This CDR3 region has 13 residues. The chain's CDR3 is CASTPGLEETQYF. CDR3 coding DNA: TGTGCCAGCACTCCGGGACTCGAAGAGACCCAGTACTTC.

In DNA, the CDR3 is TGTGCCAGCAGCTTACGGGGAATGGGAGGAAACACCATATATTTT. Translated, it gives CASSLRGMGGNTIYF. J is TRBJ1-3 and V is TRBV7-2; D is undetermined. The CDR3 is 15 amino acids. Germline V gene lookup returns CDR1 SGHTA and CDR2 FQGNSA. Trimming stripped 2 bases from V and 4 bases from J, with 12 bases between. The full variable domain, in which reference TRBV7-2 and TRBJ1-3 provide the parts outside the CDR3, is GAGVSQSPSNKVTEKGKDVELRCDPISGHTALYWYRQSLGQGLEFLIYFQGNSAPDKSGLPSDRFSAERTGGSVSTLTIQRTQQEDSAVYLCASSLRGMGGNTIYFGEGSWLTVV.

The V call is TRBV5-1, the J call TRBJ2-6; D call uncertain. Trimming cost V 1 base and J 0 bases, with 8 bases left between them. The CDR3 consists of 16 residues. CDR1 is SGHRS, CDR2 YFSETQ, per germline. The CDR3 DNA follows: TGCGCCAGCAGCTTGTCAGGTACCTCTGGGGCCAACGTCCTGACTTTC. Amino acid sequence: CASSLSGTSGANVLTF.

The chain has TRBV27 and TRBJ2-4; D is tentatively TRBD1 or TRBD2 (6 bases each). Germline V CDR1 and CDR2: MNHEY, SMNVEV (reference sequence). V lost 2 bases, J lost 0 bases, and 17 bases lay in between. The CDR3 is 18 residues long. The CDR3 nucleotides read TGTGCCAGCAGTTTAACTACGGTCGAGGGGGGAGCCAAAAACATTCAGTACTTC. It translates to CASSLTTVEGGAKNIQYF.

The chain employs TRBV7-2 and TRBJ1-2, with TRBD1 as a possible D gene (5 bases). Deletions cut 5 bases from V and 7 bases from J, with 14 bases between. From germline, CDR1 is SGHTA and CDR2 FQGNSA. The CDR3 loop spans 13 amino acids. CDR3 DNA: TGTGCCAGCAGCCCTCAGGGCGGGTCTGGCTACACCTTC. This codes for CASSPQGGSGYTF.

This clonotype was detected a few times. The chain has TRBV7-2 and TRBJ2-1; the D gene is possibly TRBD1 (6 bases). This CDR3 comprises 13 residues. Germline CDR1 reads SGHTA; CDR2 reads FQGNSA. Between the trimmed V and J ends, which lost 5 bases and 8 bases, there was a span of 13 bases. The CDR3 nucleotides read TGTGCCAGCAGCGAGACAGGTTATGATGAGCAGTTCTTC. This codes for CASSETGYDEQFF.

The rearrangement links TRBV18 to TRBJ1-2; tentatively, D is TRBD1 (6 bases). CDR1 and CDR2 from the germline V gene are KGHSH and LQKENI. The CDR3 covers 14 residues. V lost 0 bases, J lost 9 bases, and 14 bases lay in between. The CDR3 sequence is CASSPPRTESSYTF. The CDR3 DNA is TGTGCCAGCTCACCACCGAGGACAGAAAGTAGCTACACCTTC.

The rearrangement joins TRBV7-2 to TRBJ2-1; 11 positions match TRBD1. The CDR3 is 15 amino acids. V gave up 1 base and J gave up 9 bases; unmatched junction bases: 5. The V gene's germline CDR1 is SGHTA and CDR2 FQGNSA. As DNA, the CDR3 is TGTGCCAGCAGCTTAGAGAGGACAGGGGGCGGTGAGCAGTTCTTC. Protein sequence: CASSLERTGGGEQFF.

The chain's CDR3 is CASKNVGGIEQYF. The CDR3 region has the DNA TGTGCCAGCAAAAATGTCGGGGGGATCGAGCAGTACTTC. This rearrangement joins TRBV28 to TRBJ2-5, with 7 bases that match TRBD2. The J call may be faulty, since TRBJ2-7 better matches the DNA end. The CDR3 has 13 amino acids. The germline gives CDR1 MDHEN, CDR2 SYDVKM.

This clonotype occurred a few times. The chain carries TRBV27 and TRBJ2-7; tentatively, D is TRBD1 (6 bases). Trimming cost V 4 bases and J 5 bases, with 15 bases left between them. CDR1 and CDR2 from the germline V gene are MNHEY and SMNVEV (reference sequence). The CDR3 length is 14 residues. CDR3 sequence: CASSSGTSSHEQYF. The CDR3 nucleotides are TGTGCCAGCAGTTCCGGGACAAGCAGCCACGAGCAGTACTTC.

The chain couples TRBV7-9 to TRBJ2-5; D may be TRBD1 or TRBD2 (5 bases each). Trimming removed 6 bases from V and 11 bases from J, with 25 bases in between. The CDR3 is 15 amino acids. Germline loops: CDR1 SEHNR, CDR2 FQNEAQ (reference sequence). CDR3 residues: CASSYPYDSGNEQYF. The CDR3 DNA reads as TGTGCCAGCAGTTACCCTTACGACAGCGGCAATGAGCAGTACTTC.

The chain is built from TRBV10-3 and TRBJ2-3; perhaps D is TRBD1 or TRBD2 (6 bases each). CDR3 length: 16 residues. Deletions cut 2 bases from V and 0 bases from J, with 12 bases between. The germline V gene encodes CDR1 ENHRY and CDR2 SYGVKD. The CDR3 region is CAISEGGRGSTDTQYF. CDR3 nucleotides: TGTGCCATCAGTGAGGGGGGGCGGGGAAGCACAGATACGCAGTATTTT.

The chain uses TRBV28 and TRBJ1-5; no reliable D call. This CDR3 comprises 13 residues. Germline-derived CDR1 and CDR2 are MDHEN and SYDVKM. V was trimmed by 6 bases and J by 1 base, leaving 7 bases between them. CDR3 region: CASRPGSNQPQHF. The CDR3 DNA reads TGTGCCAGCAGGCCAGGAAGCAATCAGCCCCAGCATTTT.

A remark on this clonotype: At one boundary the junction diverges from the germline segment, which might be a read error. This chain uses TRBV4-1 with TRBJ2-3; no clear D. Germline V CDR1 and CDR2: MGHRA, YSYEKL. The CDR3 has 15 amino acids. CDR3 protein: CASSQEPRVGDTQYF. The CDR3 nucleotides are TGCGCCAGCAGCCAAGAACCCCGGGTAGGAGATACACAGTATTTT.

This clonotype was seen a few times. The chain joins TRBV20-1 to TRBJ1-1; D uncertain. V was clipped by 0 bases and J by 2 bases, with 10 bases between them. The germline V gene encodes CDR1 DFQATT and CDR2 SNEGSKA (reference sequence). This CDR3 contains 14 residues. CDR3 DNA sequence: TGCAGTGCTAGAGACCCCCGGAGAAACACTGAAGCTTTCTTT. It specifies CSARDPRRNTEAFF.

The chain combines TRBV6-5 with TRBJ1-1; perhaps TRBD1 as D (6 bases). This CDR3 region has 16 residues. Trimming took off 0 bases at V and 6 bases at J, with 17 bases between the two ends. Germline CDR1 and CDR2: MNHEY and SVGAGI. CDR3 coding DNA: TGTGCCAGCAGTTACTCGAGATCCCTACAGGGCGCTGAAGCTTTCTTT. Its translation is CASSYSRSLQGAEAFF.

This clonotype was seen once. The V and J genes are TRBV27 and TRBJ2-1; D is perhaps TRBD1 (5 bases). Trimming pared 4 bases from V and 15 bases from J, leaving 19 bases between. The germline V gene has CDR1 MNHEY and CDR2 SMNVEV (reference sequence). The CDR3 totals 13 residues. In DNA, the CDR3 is TGTGCCAGCAGTTGGCAGGGCCCCTCCAAGACGTTCTTC. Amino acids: CASSWQGPSKTFF.